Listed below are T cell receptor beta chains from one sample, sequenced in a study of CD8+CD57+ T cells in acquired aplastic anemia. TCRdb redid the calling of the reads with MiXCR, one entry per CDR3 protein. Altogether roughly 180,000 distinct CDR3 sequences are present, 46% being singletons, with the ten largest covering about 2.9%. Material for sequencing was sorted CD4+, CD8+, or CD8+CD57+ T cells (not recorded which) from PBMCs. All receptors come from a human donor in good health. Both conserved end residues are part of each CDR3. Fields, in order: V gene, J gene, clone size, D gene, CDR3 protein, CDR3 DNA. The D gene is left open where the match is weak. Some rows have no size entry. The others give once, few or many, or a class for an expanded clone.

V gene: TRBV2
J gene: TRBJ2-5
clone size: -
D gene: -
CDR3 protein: CASMLRRAATQYF
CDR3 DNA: TGTGCCAGCATGCTTCGACGGGCAGCGACCCAGTACTTC

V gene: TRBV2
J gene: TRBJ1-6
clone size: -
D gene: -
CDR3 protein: CASTEGNKLPLHF
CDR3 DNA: TGTGCCAGCACCGAGGGAAATAAGTTACCCCTCCACTTT

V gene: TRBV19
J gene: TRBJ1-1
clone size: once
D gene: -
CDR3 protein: CASTLAGLNTEAFF
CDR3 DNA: TGTGCCAGTACATTGGCAGGTTTGAACACTGAAGCTTTCTTT

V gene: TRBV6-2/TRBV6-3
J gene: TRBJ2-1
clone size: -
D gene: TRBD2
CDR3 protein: CASRFSSGPYNEQFF
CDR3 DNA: TGTGCCAGCAGGTTTAGTAGCGGGCCTTACAATGAGCAGTTCTTC

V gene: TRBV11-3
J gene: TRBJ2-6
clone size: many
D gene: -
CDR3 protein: CASSFSGANVLTF
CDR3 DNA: TGTGCCAGCAGCTTCTCTGGGGCCAACGTCCTGACTTTC

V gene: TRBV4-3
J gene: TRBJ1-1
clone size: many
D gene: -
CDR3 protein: CASASQRGGLAFF
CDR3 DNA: TGCGCCAGCGCCTCACAGAGAGGGGGGCTAGCTTTCTTT

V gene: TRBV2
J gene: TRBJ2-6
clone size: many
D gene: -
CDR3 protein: CASSPGVGGANVLTF
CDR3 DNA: TGTGCCAGCTCCCCAGGGGTGGGTGGGGCCAACGTCCTGACTTTC

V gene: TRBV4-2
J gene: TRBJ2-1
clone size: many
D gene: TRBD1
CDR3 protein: CASSHRDRARKGHVF
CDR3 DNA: TGTGCCAGCAGCCACCGGGACAGAGCAAGAAAGGGTCATGTCTTC

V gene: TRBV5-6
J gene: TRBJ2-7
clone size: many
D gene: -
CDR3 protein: CASSLVQGRGQYF
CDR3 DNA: TGTGCCAGCAGCTTGGTGCAGGGGCGCGGGCAGTACTTC

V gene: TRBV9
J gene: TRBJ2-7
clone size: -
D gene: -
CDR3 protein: CASSVTDGDYEQYF
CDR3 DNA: TGTGCCAGCAGCGTAACCGACGGCGACTACGAGCAGTACTTC

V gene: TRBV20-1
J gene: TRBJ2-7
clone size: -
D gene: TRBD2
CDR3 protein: CSANPGTSGGYEQYF
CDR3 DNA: TGCAGTGCCAACCCCGGGACTAGCGGAGGCTACGAGCAGTACTTC

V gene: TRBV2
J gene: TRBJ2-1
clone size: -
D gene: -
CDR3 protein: CASSAVGNEQFF
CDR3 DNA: TGTGCCAGCAGTGCTGTGGGGAATGAGCAGTTCTTC

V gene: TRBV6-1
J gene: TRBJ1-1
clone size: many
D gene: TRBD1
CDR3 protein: CASSRDRSNTEAFF
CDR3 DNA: TGTGCCAGCAGTCGGGACAGGTCGAACACTGAAGCTTTCTTT

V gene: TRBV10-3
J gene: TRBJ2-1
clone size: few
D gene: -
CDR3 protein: CAISESGGVNEQFF
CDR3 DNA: TGTGCCATCAGTGAGTCGGGGGGAGTCAATGAGCAGTTCTTC

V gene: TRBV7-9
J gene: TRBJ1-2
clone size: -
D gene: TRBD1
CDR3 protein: CASSLSGTGTGYTF
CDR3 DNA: TGTGCCAGCAGCCTAAGTGGGACAGGGACTGGCTACACCTTC

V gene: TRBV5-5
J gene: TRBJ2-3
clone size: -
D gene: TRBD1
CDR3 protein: CASSLEGQVLDTQYF
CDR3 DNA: TGTGCCAGCAGCTTGGAGGGACAGGTTTTAGATACGCAGTATTTT

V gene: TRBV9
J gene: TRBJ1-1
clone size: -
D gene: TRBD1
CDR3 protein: CASSPGGRALNTEAFF
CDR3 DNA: TGTGCCAGCAGCCCAGGGGGGAGGGCGCTGAACACTGAAGCTTTCTTT

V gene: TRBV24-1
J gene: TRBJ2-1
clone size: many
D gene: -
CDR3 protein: CATSDPAASSYNEQFF
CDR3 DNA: TGTGCCACCAGTGATCCAGCGGCCAGCTCCTACAATGAGCAGTTCTTC

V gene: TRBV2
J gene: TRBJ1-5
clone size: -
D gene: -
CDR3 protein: CASTRVFNQPQHF
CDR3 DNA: TGTGCCAGCACTAGGGTCTTCAATCAGCCCCAGCATTTT

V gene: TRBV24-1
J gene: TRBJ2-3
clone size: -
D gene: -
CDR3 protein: CATSDGTGSSTDTQYF
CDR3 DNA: TGTGCCACCAGTGATGGGACTGGCTCTAGCACAGATACGCAGTATTTT

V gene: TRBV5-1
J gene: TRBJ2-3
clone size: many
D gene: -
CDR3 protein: CASSLLVAASTDTQYF
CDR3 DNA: TGCGCCAGCAGCTTGCTAGTAGCGGCTAGCACAGATACGCAGTATTTT

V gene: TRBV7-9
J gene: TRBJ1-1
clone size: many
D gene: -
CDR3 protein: CASRGLGYTEAFF
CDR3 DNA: TGTGCCAGCAGGGGACTAGGTTACACTGAAGCTTTCTTT

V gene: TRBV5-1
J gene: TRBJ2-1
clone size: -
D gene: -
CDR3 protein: CASSLDAANNEQFF
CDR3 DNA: TGCGCCAGCAGCTTGGATGCTGCGAACAATGAGCAGTTCTTC

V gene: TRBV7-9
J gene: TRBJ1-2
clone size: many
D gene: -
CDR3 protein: CASRVAGGGNGYTF
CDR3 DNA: TGTGCCAGCAGGGTCGCCGGAGGGGGGAATGGCTACACCTTC

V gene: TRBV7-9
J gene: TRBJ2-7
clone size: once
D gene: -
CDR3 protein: CASSLEGGVNYEQYF
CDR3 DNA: TGTGCCAGCAGCTTAGAGGGCGGAGTTAACTACGAGCAGTACTTC

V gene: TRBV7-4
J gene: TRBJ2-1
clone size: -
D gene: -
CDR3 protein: CASSHNRDNEQFF
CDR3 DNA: TGTGCCAGCAGTCACAACAGGGACAATGAGCAGTTCTTC

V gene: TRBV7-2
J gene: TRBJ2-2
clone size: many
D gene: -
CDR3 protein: CASSLMTNTGELFF
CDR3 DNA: TGTGCCAGCAGCTTAATGACGAACACCGGGGAGCTGTTTTTT

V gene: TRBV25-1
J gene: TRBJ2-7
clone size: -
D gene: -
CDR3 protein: CASRTLGGSPPYGQYF
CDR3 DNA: TGTGCCAGCAGGACCCTTGGTGGGAGTCCCCCCTACGGGCAGTACTTC

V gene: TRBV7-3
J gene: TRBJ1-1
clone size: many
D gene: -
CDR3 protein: CASSLTGVYTEAFF
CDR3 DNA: TGTGCCAGCAGCTTAACAGGGGTTTACACTGAAGCTTTCTTT

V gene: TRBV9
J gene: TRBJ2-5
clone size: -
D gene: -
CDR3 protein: CASSGDRETQYF
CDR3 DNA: TGTGCCAGCAGTGGAGATAGAGAGACCCAGTACTTC

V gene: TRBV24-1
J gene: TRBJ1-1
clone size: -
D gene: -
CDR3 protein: CATSDPTATDTEAFF
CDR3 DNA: TGTGCCACCAGTGATCCGACAGCCACAGATACTGAAGCTTTCTTT

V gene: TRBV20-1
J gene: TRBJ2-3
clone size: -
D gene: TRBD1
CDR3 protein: CSARQGGYTDTQYF
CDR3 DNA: TGCAGTGCCAGACAGGGGGGGTACACAGATACGCAGTATTTT

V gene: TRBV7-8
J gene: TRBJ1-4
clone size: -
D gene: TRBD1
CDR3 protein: CASSLGGTGENEKLFF
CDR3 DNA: TGTGCCAGCAGTCTAGGTGGAACAGGGGAGAATGAAAAACTGTTTTTT

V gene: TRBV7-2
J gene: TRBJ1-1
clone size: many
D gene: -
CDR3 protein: CASSANRVGAFF
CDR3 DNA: TGTGCCAGCAGCGCTAACAGGGTCGGAGCTTTCTTT

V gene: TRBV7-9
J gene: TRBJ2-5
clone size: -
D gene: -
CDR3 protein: CASSLAAGPQETQYF
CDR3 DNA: TGTGCCAGCAGCTTAGCCGCGGGTCCCCAAGAGACCCAGTACTTC